The source of this T cell receptor (beta chain) is a study of cytomegalovirus exposure and HLA in healthy donors. Turning to this clone: What it binds is unknown.

Study results and caveats: Most TCR sequences were seen very rarely across donors, but some public TCRs occurred in many. The classifier reportedly diagnosed cytomegalovirus status with high sensitivity and specificity. Three chains tied to CMV proved CMV antigen-specific in vitro. In a later analysis, at a false discovery rate of 0.05, 15,000 to 20,000 TCR beta sequences matched HLA alleles.

Vbeta (60) and Jbeta (13) primers were used in the PCR. Using immunoSEQ multiplex PCR, the repertoire was profiled, and TCRdb retains in-frame clones only, with some absent. The sample comprises over 55,000 clones, roughly 64% of which are singletons, and 7.5% to 8% rests with the top ten. The V gene's germline CDR1 is MDHEN and CDR2 SYDVKM. V lost 6 bases and J lost 4; bases outside the gene matches: 3. The CDR3 contains 13 residues. The TCR was taken from a man aged 35-49 years in good health and CMV-seropositive. The gene calls are TRBV28 and TRBJ1-2; 9 bases agree with TRBD1. Sequences were obtained from PBMCs. The CDR3, as DNA: TGTGCCAGCAGACCGGGACAGGGCTATGGCTACACCTTC. It encodes CASRPGQGYGYTF.